This TCR beta chain was recovered during a study of T cells in tuberculosis. TCRdb's table, derived via immunoSEQ multiplex PCR, lists solely in-frame clones and lacks some. The repertoire holds 30,000 to 35,000 clones, with under 95% as singletons. The CDR3 extends over 21 amino acids. Described time point: new active TB diagnosis, blood taken before or within 7 days of starting treatment. This receptor was taken from an adult with tuberculosis. Some clones in this sample may be carry-over from other donors' samples. The J gene is TRBJ1-3, the V gene TRBV21-1. TRBV21-1 is a pseudogene. Here the sequenced sample was PBMCs, taken at tuberculosis diagnosis. The DNA of the CDR3 is TGTGCCAGCAGCAAAAGGCCCGGCAGCTCCCCCAAATTTCCGCGGGGAAACACCATATATTTT. As protein: CASSKRPGSSPKFPRGNTIYF.